This is a list of T cell receptor beta chains from one sample in a study of a mutant IDH1 vaccine in newly diagnosed glioma. This table comes from immunoSEQ multiplex PCR, and its TCRdb copy is limited to in-frame clones, with some not included. The sample shows over 75,000 clones, roughly 75% of them seen only once. The starting material was PBMCs, obtained from a glioma patient treated with radiotherapy, temozolomide or both. These receptors originate from a middle-aged man with glioma. Both conserved end residues are part of each CDR3. Each record gives: V gene, J gene, clone size, D gene, CDR3 protein, CDR3 DNA. The D gene is left open where the match is weak. A row's size may be missing; if present it is once, few, many or a size class.

>TRBV7-2|TRBJ2-7|-|-
CASSEGGGAYEQYF
TGTGCCAGCAGCGAGGGGGGAGGGGCCTACGAGCAGTACTTC
>TRBV9|TRBJ1-4|-|TRBD1
CASSRQGDNEKLFF
TGTGCCAGCAGCCGACAGGGGGATAATGAAAAACTGTTTTTT
>TRBV11-2|TRBJ1-2|-|TRBD1
CASSLGTAGGYTF
TGTGCCAGCAGCCTAGGGACAGCGGGGGGCTACACCTTC
>TRBV25-1|TRBJ1-1|-|-
CASSWGGTEAFF
TGTGCCAGCAGTTGGGGGGGCACTGAAGCTTTCTTT
>TRBV7-8|TRBJ2-7|-|-
CASSLVGGNYEQYF
TGTGCCAGCAGCTTAGTTGGGGGGAACTACGAGCAGTACTTC
>TRBV9|TRBJ2-5|-|-
CASSEGSVQETQYF
TGTGCCAGCAGCGAGGGTAGCGTCCAAGAGACCCAGTACTTC
>TRBV5-6|TRBJ2-5|few|TRBD1
CASSSEDRGGETQYF
TGTGCCAGCAGCTCCGAGGACAGGGGTGGAGAGACCCAGTACTTC
>TRBV6-5|TRBJ2-3|-|-
CASKGGTDTQYF
TGTGCCAGCAAAGGTGGGACAGATACGCAGTATTTT
>TRBV29-1|TRBJ2-3|once|-
CSASPGQGRTDTQYF
TGCAGCGCATCACCGGGGCAGGGTCGCACAGATACGCAGTATTTT
>TRBV2|TRBJ2-4|-|TRBD2
CASRGTSGGVIQYF
TGTGCCAGCAGAGGGACTAGCGGGGGGGTAATTCAGTACTTC
>TRBV5-1|TRBJ2-5|-|TRBD1
CASSPGVGQGYF
TGCGCCAGCAGCCCGGGCGTTGGACAGGGTTACTTC
>TRBV28|TRBJ1-5|few|-
CASSRQSDQPQHF
TGTGCCAGCAGTCGGCAGAGTGATCAGCCCCAGCATTTT
>TRBV6-1|TRBJ2-3|-|TRBD2
CASSELAGGPDTQYF
TGTGCCAGCAGTGAACTAGCGGGGGGGCCAGATACGCAGTATTTT
>TRBV7-9|TRBJ2-5|-|TRBD2
CASSSLAGQETQYF
TGTGCCAGCAGCTCTCTAGCGGGGCAAGAGACCCAGTACTTC
>TRBV28|TRBJ2-2|once|-
CASSLVNTGELFF
TGTGCCAGCAGTCTGGTTAACACCGGGGAGCTGTTTTTT
>TRBV7-9|TRBJ1-5|-|TRBD1
CASSSGTGQRNQPQHF
TGTGCCAGCAGCTCTGGGACAGGGCAGCGCAATCAGCCCCAGCATTTT
>TRBV2|TRBJ2-4|-|TRBD2
CASSRPGGPKNIQYF
TGTGCCAGCAGTAGACCGGGGGGGCCCAAAAACATTCAGTACTTC
>TRBV19|TRBJ1-4|once|-
CASSIGYGGVEKLFF
TGTGCCAGTAGTATAGGTTACGGGGGCGTGGAAAAACTGTTTTTT
>TRBV27|TRBJ2-7|-|-
CASSSRNEQYF
TGTGCCAGCAGTTCCCGTAACGAGCAGTACTTC
>TRBV28|TRBJ2-3|-|-
CASSVVTDTQYF
TGTGCCAGCAGCGTCGTCACAGATACGCAGTATTTT
>TRBV19|TRBJ2-7|-|TRBD1
CASSPLGQGSYEQYF
TGTGCCAGTAGTCCTTTGGGACAGGGGAGCTACGAGCAGTACTTC
>TRBV5-1|TRBJ1-6|-|-
CASSWTGLYYNSPLHF
TGCGCCAGCAGCTGGACGGGCCTCTATTATAATTCACCCCTCCACTTT
>TRBV7-7|TRBJ2-5|once|TRBD2
CASSLVGTIQETQYF
TGTGCTAGCAGCTTAGTGGGGACTATCCAAGAGACCCAGTACTTC
>TRBV5-8|TRBJ2-3|-|-
CASSSRGDYTDTQYF
TGTGCCAGCAGCTCCAGGGGGGATTACACAGATACGCAGTATTTT
>TRBV5-1|TRBJ2-1|-|-
CASRMAGEQFF
TGCGCCAGCAGGATGGCGGGTGAGCAGTTCTTC
>TRBV6-5|TRBJ1-6|once|-
CASSYLGAGYNSPLHF
TGTGCCAGCAGTTACCTCGGGGCCGGGTATAATTCACCCCTCCACTTT
>TRBV7-2|TRBJ1-5|-|TRBD1
CASSLAVWDRPNQPQHF
TGTGCCAGCAGCTTAGCGGTGTGGGACAGGCCCAATCAGCCCCAGCATTTT
>TRBV11-2|TRBJ2-5|-|TRBD2
CASREGTSGGVLAQYF
TGTGCCAGCAGGGAGGGGACTAGCGGGGGAGTCTTGGCCCAGTACTTC
>TRBV7-9|TRBJ2-3|-|-
CASSGSMSTDTQYF
TGTGCCAGCAGCGGATCTATGAGCACAGATACGCAGTATTTT
>TRBV15|TRBJ2-7|-|TRBD1
CATSRPRDSYEQYF
TGTGCCACCAGCAGACCCCGGGACAGCTACGAGCAGTACTTC
>TRBV6-6|TRBJ1-3|-|-
CASRKGGSGNTIYF
TGTGCCAGCAGGAAGGGAGGATCTGGAAACACCATATATTTT
>TRBV19|TRBJ2-1|-|TRBD2
CASSIGPSGRLGDEQFF
TGTGCCAGTAGTATAGGGCCTAGCGGGAGATTGGGCGATGAGCAGTTCTTC